Following are 8 T cell receptor beta chains from one sample sequenced in a study of blood T cell repertoires in COVID-19. Profiling relied on immunoSEQ multiplex PCR, and the TCRdb table lists in-frame clones only, not all of them. The table shows under 100,000 clones, with 87% occurring only once. Material: peripheral blood. These receptors originate from a man aged 25-40 years with acute or convalescent COVID-19.

This sequence joins TRBV7-9 and TRBJ2-2, with D unresolved. The CDR3 spans 14 residues. Between the trimmed V and J ends, which lost 0 bases and 4 bases, there was a span of 6 bases. Per germline, CDR1 SEHNR and CDR2 FQNEAQ (reference sequence). This CDR3 reads CASSLAGPTGELFF. DNA for the CDR3: TGTGCCAGCAGCTTAGCTGGGCCCACCGGGGAGCTGTTTTTT.

This chain uses TRBV28 with TRBJ2-7; 9 nucleotides match TRBD1. Germline trimming cut 6 bases from V and 0 bases from J; bases unmatched to any gene: 6. The CDR3 covers 15 residues. Germline V gives CDR1 MDHEN, CDR2 SYDVKM. For the CDR3, the DNA is TGTGCCAGCAGGGGGGAGGGACAGGGCTCCTACGAGCAGTACTTC. It is translated as CASRGEGQGSYEQYF.

This chain joins TRBV5-1 and TRBJ1-2, with D maybe TRBD1 (5 bases). The germline CDR1 and CDR2 sequences are SGHRS and YFSETQ. The germline V and J ends were trimmed by 5 bases and 2 bases, with 10 bases remaining between them. The CDR3 is 13 amino acids. The CDR3: CASRQGSNYGYTF. CDR3 sequence (DNA): TGCGCCAGCAGGCAGGGTTCCAACTATGGCTACACCTTC. Complete variable domain (other parts from reference TRBV5-1 and TRBJ1-2): KAGVTQTPRYLIKTRGQQVTLSCSPISGHRSVSWYQQTPGQGLQFLFEYFSETQRNKGNFPGRFSGRQFSNSRSEMNVSTLELGDSALYLCASRQGSNYGYTFGSGTRLTVV.

The chain links TRBV30 to TRBJ2-6; 8 nucleotides agree with TRBD1. The germline V gene encodes CDR1 GTSNPN and CDR2 SVGIG (reference sequence). This CDR3 is 14 amino acids long. V lost 8 bases to trimming and J lost 3 bases; unmatched junction nucleotides: 6. Here the CDR3 reads CASQGAVGANVLTF. CDR3 coding DNA: TGTGCCAGCCAGGGGGCGGTTGGGGCCAACGTCCTGACTTTC.

The chain has TRBV7-9 and TRBJ2-1; 9 bases agree with TRBD2. With V trimmed by 6 bases and J by 6 bases, 12 bases remained unmatched. This CDR3 region has 16 residues. The V gene's germline CDR1 is SEHNR and CDR2 FQNEAQ (reference sequence). The CDR3 nucleotides are TGTGCCAGCAGTAGGGTTCGCGGGAGGGATGTCAATGAGCAGTTCTTC. Its protein product is CASSRVRGRDVNEQFF.

The rearrangement links TRBV5-1 to TRBJ2-7; 7 positions agree with TRBD1. The junction had 6 bases not matched to a gene; V was cut back by 0 bases and J by 3 bases. CDR1 and CDR2 from the germline V gene are SGHRS and YFSETQ. CDR3 length: 15 residues. The CDR3, as DNA: TGCGCCAGCAGCTTGGGGCAGGGGGTGTTCTACGAGCAGTACTTC. Protein: CASSLGQGVFYEQYF. The complete variable domain, with remaining parts taken from reference TRBV5-1 and TRBJ2-7, reads KAGVTQTPRYLIKTRGQQVTLSCSPISGHRSVSWYQQTPGQGLQFLFEYFSETQRNKGNFPGRFSGRQFSNSRSEMNVSTLELGDSALYLCASSLGQGVFYEQYFGPGTRLTVT.

The chain links TRBV7-3 to TRBJ1-6, with 8 bases fitting TRBD1. This CDR3 contains 13 residues. J was trimmed by 9 bases and V by 4 bases; bases with no gene match: 2. The germline V gene encodes CDR1 SGHTA and CDR2 FQGTGA. The CDR3 coding sequence is TGTGCCAGCAGCTCAGGACAGGGTTCACCCCTCCACTTT. It specifies CASSSGQGSPLHF.

The CDR3 sequence: CASSLRDSFYEQYF. In DNA form, the CDR3 reads TGTGCCAGCAGTTTACGGGATAGCTTCTACGAGCAGTACTTC. V gene TRBV27 combines with J gene TRBJ2-7; a weak D match, TRBD2 (5 bases). From germline, CDR1 is MNHEY and CDR2 SMNVEV (reference sequence). The V gene lost 2 bases and the J gene lost 3 bases, with 11 bases spanning the gap. This CDR3 has 14 amino acids.